Sequencing of this T cell receptor (beta chain) was carried out in a study of T-cell memory formation after mild COVID-19 (dated by TCRdb to the early 2020s). With respect to the entire study: TCR sequence clusters from the two donors were found to be largely donor specific. T-cell clones expanding and contracting after mild COVID-19 in two donors were tracked by longitudinal TCRalpha and TCRbeta repertoire sequencing. Two young, previously healthy adult volunteers made up the cohort, one male and one female. General findings and caveats noted by the study authors: From day 15 to 85, contracting clones showed balanced CD4/CD8 phenotypes, whereas a second wave of clones that expanded from day 15 to 37 leaned towards CD4+. Some responding clones were detected in pre-infection memory, which suggested that pre-existing cross-reactive memory T cells had joined the SARS-CoV-2 response. Contracting CD4+ clones turned up mainly in the CM and EM memory subsets, whereas EMRA was where CD8+ clones were enriched. Only a couple of mild cases were covered by the study, and larger cohorts that include severe cases with pre-infection samples were considered necessary. Whether the second-wave clones peaking on day 37 were SARS-CoV-2 specific was not confirmed.

This clonotype was seen ten or more times. The antigen this receptor binds is unknown. One base away there is no much larger clone; base qualities are not given. PBMCs were isolated by Ficoll-Paque density gradient centrifugation. Trimming at the junction amounts to 5 bases on V and 0 bases on J, and the germline ends lie 13 bases apart. From the cysteine up to the phenylalanine, the CDR3 has a length of 16 residues. Only the CDR3 region is kept as DNA, spanning 48 bases read in frame from base 1. The germline V gene supplies CDR1 SGHVS and CDR2 FQNEAQ. The run used an Illumina NovaSeq 6000. TCRalpha and TCRbeta cDNA libraries were constructed by 5'RACE with constant-segment primers, with sample barcodes and unique molecular identifiers being introduced. Trizol reagent was used to extract RNA from every sample. Library amplification was performed in two PCR steps, and a second sample barcode and Illumina TruSeq adapters were introduced in the second step. Sequencing of libraries was performed on an Illumina NovaSeq with 2 x 150 bp paired-end reads. In the authors' own workflow: Demultiplexing of reads and collapsing into UMI-guided consensus sequences were performed with migec v1.2.7. Using mixcr v2.1.11, UMI consensuses were aligned to TRA and TRB V and J templates and then assembled into clonotypes. Clonotypes were classified as expanded or contracted when called significant by both edgeR and NoisET, with noise models trained on biological replicates. For edgeR calls, the thresholds were a false discovery rate-adjusted p below 0.01 and a log2 fold-change of 1. As an exploratory analysis of dynamics, max-normalized trajectories of the 1000 most abundant clonotypes were examined with PCA combined with hierarchical clustering. Separately sequenced CD4+ and CD8+ repertoires were used to assign a CD4 or CD8 phenotype to each responding clone. The public reads were reprocessed in TCRdb via fastp at Q25 and MiXCR, keeping in-frame beta chains. Each entry merges the rows of one CDR3 protein and shows their most common DNA and genes. None of the V and J calls come from the authors' own analysis; TCRdb made them. Here the sample has roughly 47,000 distinct CDR3 sequences; over 6.5% occur a single time. The ten biggest clones cover roughly 1.5% of the sample.

The origin of this receptor is a man aged 18 to 35 who had mild COVID-19 (a few samples of this study predate the infection). The sample titles of this study are shuffled in the database, so cell type and time point are left out; the donor was told from shared clones. Here the chain combines TRBV7-8 and TRBJ1-4; a tentative D match to TRBD1 spans 6 bases. Sequencing was carried out using PBMCs or a T cell subset sorted from them (not recorded which). Read as DNA, the sequence is TGTGCCAGCAGCCCATACAGGGTTGCAACTAATGAAAAACTGTTTTTT. Its protein product is CASSPYRVATNEKLFF.